This entry concerns a single TCR beta chain. The sample belongs to a study of radiation and T cells in renal cell carcinoma. Time point specified: blood 4 weeks post-SBRT, at nephrectomy. Documented treatment: 15 Gy SBRT to primary tumor, nephrectomy 4 weeks later. Nephrectomy followed 15 Gy stereotactic body radiation by 4 weeks. Radiation-treated patients gave blood at baseline, week 2 and week 4. The germline gives CDR1 MDHEN, CDR2 SYDVKM. CDR3 length: 20 amino acids. V gave up 5 bases and J gave up 5 bases; unmatched junction bases: 20. Measured with immunoSEQ multiplex PCR; TCRdb has only the in-frame clones, and not every one. This table holds about 77,000 clones, approximately 87% found once.

This sequence was found in a woman aged 60-75 years with renal cell carcinoma. The sample was blood, taken from a patient whose treatment included radiotherapy and nephrectomy. The chain couples TRBV28 to TRBJ2-2, with 10 bases fitting TRBD2. The CDR3 here is CASSPPRKQSGGAGTGELFF. The CDR3 region has the DNA TGTGCCAGCAGTCCGCCGAGGAAGCAGAGCGGGGGGGCGGGAACCGGGGAGCTGTTTTTT.